The clone carrying this T cell receptor (beta chain) has only one observation. What it binds is not known. Between the trimmed V and J ends, which lost 6 bases and 12 bases, there was a span of 11 bases. The CDR3 totals 10 residues. Germline values: CDR1 SGHNT, CDR2 YENEEA. This sample was taken from a study of T cell responses to AZD1222 COVID-19 vaccine. At the level of the study: Pooling covered second doses at about 4 or about 12 weeks. Notes on the study in general: Spike was spanned by vaccine-associated CD4 TCRs, with dominance at 160-218 and 743-854.

Method: immunoSEQ multiplex PCR; TCRdb's copy keeps in-frame clones and lacks some. This table holds 140,000 to 150,000 clones, approximately 90% found once. This TCR derives from an adult in good health. This sample comprised peripheral blood, obtained on day 0 of AZD1222 vaccination. V is TRBV11-3 and J is TRBJ1-2; D unclear. CDR3 in DNA: TGTGCCAGCAGAAAGGCAGGCGACACCTTC. This encodes CASRKAGDTF.